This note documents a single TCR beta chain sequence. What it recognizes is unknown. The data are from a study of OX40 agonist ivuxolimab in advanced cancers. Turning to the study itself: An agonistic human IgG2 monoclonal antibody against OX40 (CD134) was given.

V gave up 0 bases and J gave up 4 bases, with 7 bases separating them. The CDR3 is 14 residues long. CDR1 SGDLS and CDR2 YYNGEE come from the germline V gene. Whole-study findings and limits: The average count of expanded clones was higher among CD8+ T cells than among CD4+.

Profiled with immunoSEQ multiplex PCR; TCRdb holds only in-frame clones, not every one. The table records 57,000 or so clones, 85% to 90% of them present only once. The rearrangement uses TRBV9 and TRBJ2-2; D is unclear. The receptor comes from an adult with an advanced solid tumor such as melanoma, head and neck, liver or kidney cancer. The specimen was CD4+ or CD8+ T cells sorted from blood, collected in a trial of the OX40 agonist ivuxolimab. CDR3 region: CASSVGGFTGELFF. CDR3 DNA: TGTGCCAGCAGCGTAGGTGGGTTCACCGGGGAGCTGTTTTTT.